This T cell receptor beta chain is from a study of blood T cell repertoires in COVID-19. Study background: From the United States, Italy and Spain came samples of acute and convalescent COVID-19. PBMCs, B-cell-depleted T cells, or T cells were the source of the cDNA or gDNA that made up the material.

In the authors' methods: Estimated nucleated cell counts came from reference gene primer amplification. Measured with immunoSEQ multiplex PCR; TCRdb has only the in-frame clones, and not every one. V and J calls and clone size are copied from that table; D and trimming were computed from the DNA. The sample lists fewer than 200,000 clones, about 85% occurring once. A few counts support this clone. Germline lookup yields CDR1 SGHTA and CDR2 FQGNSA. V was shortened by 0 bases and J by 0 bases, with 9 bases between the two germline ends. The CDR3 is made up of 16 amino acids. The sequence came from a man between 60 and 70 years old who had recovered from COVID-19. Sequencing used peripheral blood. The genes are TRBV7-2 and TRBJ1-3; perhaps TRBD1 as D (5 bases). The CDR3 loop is CASSLAPQGSGNTIYF. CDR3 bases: TGTGCCAGCAGCTTAGCGCCTCAGGGCTCTGGAAACACCATATATTTT.